These 27 T cell receptor beta chains were sequenced from one sample in a study of cytomegalovirus exposure and HLA in healthy donors. The PCR used 60 Vbeta and 13 Jbeta primers. Clones were sequenced by immunoSEQ multiplex PCR, and TCRdb holds only the in-frame ones, with some missing. This sample's table has around 190,000 clones. Material for sequencing was PBMCs. The receptors come from a woman aged 25 to 39 in good health and CMV-seropositive.

The chain employs TRBV9 and TRBJ1-1; tentatively, D is TRBD1 (5 bases). CDR3 length: 16 residues. V gave up 1 base and J gave up 0 bases, with 13 bases separating them. Germline V CDR1 and CDR2: SGDLS, YYNGEE. CDR3: CASSVYNPGLNTEAFF. In DNA form, the CDR3 reads TGTGCCAGCAGCGTATATAACCCAGGGCTGAACACTGAAGCTTTCTTT. Looking up the rest from reference TRBV9 and TRBJ1-1 gives the full variable domain: DSGVTQTPKHLITATGQRVTLRCSPRSGDLSVYWYQQSLDQGLQFLIQYYNGEERAKGNILERFSAQQFPDLHSELNLSSLELGDSALYFCASSVYNPGLNTEAFFGQGTRLTVV.

The chain has TRBV30 and TRBJ2-7; 8 bases agree with TRBD2. This CDR3 has 15 amino acids. V shed 0 bases and J 2 bases; nucleotides not matched to a gene: 6. CDR1 is GTSNPN and CDR2 is SVGIG in the germline V gene (reference sequence). The CDR3 DNA sequence: TGTGCCTGGAGTGTAGTTGGTAGCGGGACCTACGAGCAGTACTTC. It encodes CAWSVVGSGTYEQYF.

V is TRBV18 and J is TRBJ1-1; TRBD1 might be the D (5 bases). Looked up from germline, CDR1 is KGHSH and CDR2 is LQKENI. Trimming pared 6 bases from V and 4 bases from J, leaving 18 bases between. The CDR3 extends over 15 amino acids. For the CDR3, the DNA is TGTGCCAGCTCGCTAGACAGAATCCAGGGCACTGAAGCTTTCTTT. Protein: CASSLDRIQGTEAFF.

In DNA form, the CDR3 reads TGTGCCAGCAGCACAGCAGGGGGCCGGACTGAAGCTTTCTTT. Its translation is CASSTAGGRTEAFF. The rearrangement uses TRBV7-9 and TRBJ1-1; 8 nucleotides agree with TRBD1. J lost 5 bases, V lost 5 bases, and 7 bases had no gene match. The V gene's germline CDR1 is SEHNR and CDR2 FQNEAQ (reference sequence). The CDR3 runs to 14 residues.

The chain links TRBV25-1 to TRBJ1-1; the D is unclear. Trimming cost V 1 base and J 1 base, with 10 bases left between them. Germline V CDR1 and CDR2: MGHDK, SYGVNS. CDR3 length: 15 residues. CDR3 DNA: TGTGCCAGCAGTGAATTACGGGTGGGGAACACTGAAGCTTTCTTT. Translating gives CASSELRVGNTEAFF.

The rearrangement joins TRBV29-1 to TRBJ2-7; perhaps TRBD1 as D (5 bases). From germline, CDR1 is SQVTM and CDR2 ANQGSEA. This CDR3 has 14 residues. V lost 4 bases, J lost 2 bases, and 15 bases lay in between. The CDR3 region has the DNA TGCAGCGTTGTCGGACAACCCTCCACCTACGAGCAGTACTTC. Translating it yields CSVVGQPSTYEQYF.

J is TRBJ1-5 and V is TRBV6-1; D remains unclear. Trimming took 2 bases from V and 0 from J, leaving 8 bases between them. The CDR3 runs to 15 residues. Germline V gives CDR1 MNHNS, CDR2 SASEGT. CDR3 sequence: CASSENSYSNQPQHF. In DNA form, the CDR3 reads TGTGCCAGCAGTGAAAACAGTTATAGCAATCAGCCCCAGCATTTT.

The chain carries TRBV10-3 and TRBJ2-7; D not certain. The CDR3 has 13 residues. V was cut by 2 bases and J by 0 bases, with 5 bases left in between. Germline V CDR1 and CDR2: ENHRY, SYGVKD. CDR3 bases: TGTGCCATCAGTGAGGCGGACTCCTACGAGCAGTACTTC. This translates into CAISEADSYEQYF.

The chain joins TRBV11-2 to TRBJ2-2, with 10 bases identical to TRBD2. The CDR3 covers 16 residues. J was trimmed by 6 bases and V by 5 bases; bases with no gene match: 9. Germline V gene lookup returns CDR1 SGHAT and CDR2 FQNNGV. This chain's CDR3 is CASSPNLAGVSGELFF. The CDR3 coding sequence is TGTGCCAGCAGCCCAAACCTAGCGGGAGTATCCGGGGAGCTGTTTTTT.

The V and J genes are TRBV5-1 and TRBJ2-7; TRBD2 matches at 7 bases. Unmatched junction bases numbered 9, after V lost 0 bases and J lost 6 bases. Germline-derived CDR1 and CDR2 are SGHRS and YFSETQ. This CDR3 has 15 residues. Here the CDR3 reads CASSLGPAGDGEQYF. Here the CDR3 DNA reads TGCGCCAGCAGCTTGGGACCGGCGGGAGATGGCGAGCAGTACTTC.

This chain joins TRBV4-1 and TRBJ1-1, with 9 bases aligning to TRBD1. The CDR3 loop spans 17 amino acids. V dropped 0 bases and J dropped 1; count of bases not matched to a gene: 6. Germline lookup yields CDR1 MGHRA and CDR2 YSYEKL. CDR3 loop: CASSQEAGTGSNTEAFF. In nucleotides, the CDR3 is TGCGCCAGCAGCCAAGAAGCCGGGACAGGGTCGAACACTGAAGCTTTCTTT.

The V gene is TRBV6-5, the J gene TRBJ2-5, with 7 positions matching TRBD1. CDR1 and CDR2 (germline): MNHEY, SVGAGI. CDR3 length: 15 amino acids. The V segment lost 2 bases and the J segment 5 bases; nucleotides outside the gene matches: 8. CDR3 sequence: CASSYRGTVTETQYF. The CDR3 DNA reads TGTGCCAGCAGTTACCGAGGGACAGTCACCGAGACCCAGTACTTC.

The rearrangement links TRBV6-1 to TRBJ1-1; D is uncertain. The CDR3 is 15 amino acids. Germline loops: CDR1 MNHNS, CDR2 SASEGT. The V gene lost 5 bases and the J gene lost 0 bases, with 13 bases spanning the gap. DNA for the CDR3: TGTGCCAGCAGTCTAGGTCCGAGGATGAACACTGAAGCTTTCTTT. Amino acid sequence: CASSLGPRMNTEAFF.

CDR3 sequence reads: CATTPGGRAFGNEQFF. The CDR3 bases are TGTGCCACCACCCCCGGGGGGAGGGCGTTTGGGAATGAGCAGTTCTTC. The chain recombines TRBV15 with TRBJ2-1, with 7 bases that match TRBD2. Germline V gene data show CDR1 as LNHNV and CDR2 as YYDKDF (reference sequence). This CDR3 spans 16 amino acids. The V and J ends lost 7 bases and 7 bases, in that order; junction bases with no gene match: 16. The whole variable domain, filled in from reference TRBV15 and TRBJ2-1, reads DAMVIQNPRYQVTQFGKPVTLSCSQTLNHNVMYWYQQKSSQAPKLLFHYYDKDFNNEADTPDNFQSRRPNTSFCFLDIRSPGLGDTAMYLCATTPGGRAFGNEQFFGPGTRLTVL.

The chain is built from TRBV27 and TRBJ2-5, with 9 nucleotides matching TRBD1. The J call may be wrong; the DNA end is better matched by TRBJ2-7. The CDR3 consists of 16 residues. Germline V CDR1 and CDR2: MNHEY, SMNVEV (reference sequence). CDR3: CASSLAGQGLGYEQYF. CDR3 in DNA: TGTGCCAGCAGTTTGGCGGGACAGGGTTTGGGTTACGAGCAGTACTTC.

The rearrangement uses TRBV5-4 and TRBJ2-5, with 8 bases aligning to TRBD2. CDR3 length equals 15 residues. V trimming: 1 base; J trimming: 5 bases; junction bases outside the gene matches: 7. Germline CDR1 SGHNT, CDR2 YYREEE (reference sequence). This chain's CDR3 is CASSLYGGGRETQYF. The CDR3 nucleotides read TGTGCCAGCAGCTTGTACGGCGGGGGGAGGGAGACCCAGTACTTC.

The chain joins TRBV6-1 to TRBJ2-7, with TRBD1 matching 7 bases. The J segment lost 4 bases and the V segment lost 6 bases, leaving 9 bases of the junction unmatched. Looked up from germline, CDR1 is MNHNS and CDR2 is SASEGT. This CDR3 has 14 amino acids. The CDR3 sequence: CASRLTGKEYEQYF. The DNA of the CDR3 is TGTGCCAGCAGATTGACAGGGAAGGAATACGAGCAGTACTTC.

As for this clone: At the DNA level, this CDR3 is encoded by other sequences in the same sample as well. The chain employs TRBV9 and TRBJ2-1, with TRBD2 identical over 7 bases. Germline V gene data show CDR1 as SGDLS and CDR2 as YYNGEE. The CDR3 is 14 residues long. Trimming took 0 bases from V and 3 from J; bases not matched to a gene: 0. CDR3 DNA: TGTGCCAGCAGCGTAGCTAGCGGCTACAATGAGCAGTTCTTC. It codes for CASSVASGYNEQFF. Combining the CDR3 with reference TRBV9 and TRBJ2-1 gives the whole variable domain DSGVTQTPKHLITATGQRVTLRCSPRSGDLSVYWYQQSLDQGLQFLIQYYNGEERAKGNILERFSAQQFPDLHSELNLSSLELGDSALYFCASSVASGYNEQFFGPGTRLTVL.

This chain links TRBV4-2 with TRBJ2-2; D is perhaps TRBD1 (6 bases). The CDR3 sequence is 16 residues long. Trimming cost V 5 bases and J 0 bases, with 13 bases left between them. From germline, CDR1 is LGHNA and CDR2 YNFKEQ. The chain's CDR3 is CASSDPGQANTGELFF. CDR3 coding DNA: TGTGCCAGCAGCGACCCGGGACAAGCGAACACCGGGGAGCTGTTTTTT.

This sequence joins TRBV5-1 and TRBJ1-1; TRBD1 agrees at 9 bases. V trimming: 4 bases; J trimming: 4 bases; junction bases outside the gene matches: 14. The CDR3 is 17 residues long. CDR1 is SGHRS, CDR2 YFSETQ, per germline. For the CDR3, the DNA is TGCGCCAGCAGCATTAACAGGGGGCGCTGGGAGGGCACTGAAGCTTTCTTT. Residues: CASSINRGRWEGTEAFF.

The chain recombines TRBV7-7 with TRBJ2-2, with D possibly TRBD1 on 6 matching bases. With 3 bases removed from V and 2 bases from J, the gap between germline ends came to 7 bases. The CDR3 covers 14 residues. In germline, CDR1 is SSHAT, CDR2 FNYEAQ (reference sequence). Here the CDR3 reads CASSLGQNTGELFF. The CDR3 DNA is TGTGCCAGCAGCTTGGGACAAAACACCGGGGAGCTGTTTTTT.

The chain combines TRBV2 with TRBJ2-4; D is ambiguous. This CDR3 is built from 14 residues. V was cut by 7 bases and J by 6 bases, with 16 bases left in between. CDR1 and CDR2 from the germline V gene are SNHLY and FYNNEI. CDR3 loop: CASKTRPIVNIQYF. CDR3 in DNA: TGTGCCAGCAAGACACGACCTATAGTAAACATTCAGTACTTC.

The chain links TRBV6-1 to TRBJ2-4; 9 bases are a match to TRBD1. Germline loops: CDR1 MNHNS, CDR2 SASEGT. There are 15 residues in the CDR3. J lost 6 bases, V lost 9 bases, and 12 bases had no gene match. CDR3 sequence (DNA): TGTGCCAGTACAGGGGGCCGCCGCCTTGGAAACATTCAGTACTTC. Protein product: CASTGGRRLGNIQYF.

The chain has TRBV28 and TRBJ2-7; 11 bases fit TRBD1. There are 13 residues in the CDR3. V lost 6 bases and J lost 6; bases outside the gene matches: 4. The germline V gene encodes CDR1 MDHEN and CDR2 SYDVKM. The CDR3 region is CASSKDRGLEQYF. CDR3 nucleotide sequence: TGTGCCAGCAGCAAGGACAGGGGGCTCGAGCAGTACTTC.

J is TRBJ2-7 and V is TRBV5-1, with TRBD1 matching 8 bases. With V trimmed by 4 bases and J by 2 bases, 8 bases remained unmatched. The germline gives CDR1 SGHRS, CDR2 YFSETQ. The CDR3 contains 15 residues. DNA of the CDR3: TGCGCCAGCAGCCCCCCCGGACAGGGCGCCTACGAGCAGTACTTC. Translated, it gives CASSPPGQGAYEQYF.

This chain joins TRBV28 and TRBJ2-7; 8 bases agree with TRBD2. CDR3 length equals 16 residues. CDR1 is MDHEN and CDR2 is SYDVKM in the germline V gene. V lost 2 bases, J lost 6 bases, and 12 bases stayed unmatched. The CDR3: CASSLVGRAFSGEQYF. The CDR3 coding sequence is TGTGCCAGCAGTTTAGTCGGGAGGGCCTTCAGTGGCGAGCAGTACTTC. The variable domain in full, with the rest retrieved from reference TRBV28 and TRBJ2-7, is DVKVTQSSRYLVKRTGEKVFLECVQDMDHENMFWYRQDPGLGLRLIYFSYDVKMKEKGDIPEGYSVSREKKERFSLILESASTNQTSMYLCASSLVGRAFSGEQYFGPGTRLTVT.

This rearrangement joins TRBV7-9 to TRBJ1-2; 7 nucleotides line up with TRBD1. There are 13 residues in the CDR3. J was trimmed by 6 bases and V by 5 bases; bases with no gene match: 6. Germline lookup yields CDR1 SEHNR and CDR2 FQNEAQ (reference sequence). The CDR3 DNA is TGTGCCAGCAGCGACAGGGACACACATGGCTACACCTTC. This codes for CASSDRDTHGYTF.